The rows below give T cell receptor beta chains drawn from one sample of a study of T cells of healthy individuals. TCRdb re-called the 5' RACE reads through MiXCR, storing one row per CDR3 protein. This table has around 80,000 distinct CDR3 sequences, around 5.1% appearing once. The receptors shown here come from a female donor in good health. Both conserved end residues are part of each CDR3. Fields, in order: clone size, D gene, V gene, J gene, CDR3 protein, CDR3 DNA. D genes are given only for firm matches. Clone sizes are given selectively: once, few, many, or a class where the clone is expanded.

abundance: few
d_gene: TRBD2
v_gene: TRBV7-2
j_gene: TRBJ2-3
CDR3aa: CASSRGLAAYPTDTQYF
CDR3nt: TGTGCCAGCAGCAGAGGACTAGCCGCCTACCCCACAGATACGCAGTATTTT

abundance: many
d_gene: -
v_gene: TRBV24-1
j_gene: TRBJ2-1
CDR3aa: CATSEIGGLDNEQFF
CDR3nt: TGTGCCACCAGTGAAATAGGGGGGCTTGACAATGAGCAGTTCTTC

abundance: -
d_gene: TRBD1
v_gene: TRBV28
j_gene: TRBJ1-4
CDR3aa: CASRTQDRVGLFF
CDR3nt: TGTGCCAGCAGAACGCAGGACAGGGTTGGACTGTTTTTT

abundance: many
d_gene: TRBD2
v_gene: TRBV7-6
j_gene: TRBJ2-3
CDR3aa: CASSLGAGVGTDTQYF
CDR3nt: TGTGCCAGCAGCTTAGGTGCGGGAGTGGGCACAGATACGCAGTATTTT

abundance: few
d_gene: TRBD2
v_gene: TRBV7-9
j_gene: TRBJ2-5
CDR3aa: CASSFPKGGTSFLTDEETQYF
CDR3nt: TGTGCCAGCAGCTTCCCAAAAGGGGGGACTAGCTTTCTCACGGACGAAGAGACCCAGTACTTC

abundance: -
d_gene: -
v_gene: TRBV12-3/TRBV12-4
j_gene: TRBJ1-2
CDR3aa: CASSLDQGLVYGYTF
CDR3nt: TGTGCCAGCAGTTTAGATCAGGGGCTCGTCTATGGCTACACCTTC

abundance: many
d_gene: -
v_gene: TRBV2
j_gene: TRBJ1-6
CDR3aa: CASSKGFNSPLHF
CDR3nt: TGTGCCAGCAGTAAGGGATTCAATTCACCCCTCCACTTT

abundance: many
d_gene: -
v_gene: TRBV6-1
j_gene: TRBJ2-7
CDR3aa: CASSLGQYYEQYF
CDR3nt: TGTGCCAGCAGTCTTGGACAATACTACGAGCAGTACTTC

abundance: many
d_gene: TRBD1
v_gene: TRBV29-1
j_gene: TRBJ1-2
CDR3aa: CSVAATGTGPKSNYGYTF
CDR3nt: TGCAGCGTTGCGGCCACCGGGACAGGGCCGAAGTCCAACTATGGCTACACCTTC

abundance: many
d_gene: TRBD1
v_gene: TRBV18
j_gene: TRBJ2-7
CDR3aa: CASSPRRTGGSYEQYF
CDR3nt: TGTGCCAGCTCACCACGACGGACAGGGGGCTCCTACGAGCAGTACTTC

abundance: many
d_gene: -
v_gene: TRBV6-2/TRBV6-3
j_gene: TRBJ1-1
CDR3aa: CASSPYHFDDTEAFF
CDR3nt: TGTGCCAGCAGTCCCTACCATTTCGACGACACTGAAGCTTTCTTT

abundance: many
d_gene: -
v_gene: TRBV30
j_gene: TRBJ2-1
CDR3aa: CAWSVGHEQFF
CDR3nt: TGTGCCTGGAGTGTGGGTCATGAGCAGTTCTTC

abundance: many
d_gene: -
v_gene: TRBV25-1
j_gene: TRBJ1-2
CDR3aa: CASRRRIGNYGYTF
CDR3nt: TGTGCCAGCAGAAGGCGGATAGGGAACTATGGCTACACCTTC

abundance: many
d_gene: TRBD1
v_gene: TRBV6-6
j_gene: TRBJ1-6
CDR3aa: CASSSTGTGYNSPLHF
CDR3nt: TGTGCCAGCAGTTCGACCGGGACAGGGTATAATTCACCCCTCCACTTT

abundance: many
d_gene: TRBD2
v_gene: TRBV6-2/TRBV6-3
j_gene: TRBJ2-7
CDR3aa: CASRAIAGGEYEQYF
CDR3nt: TGTGCCAGCAGAGCTATAGCGGGGGGAGAATACGAGCAGTACTTC

abundance: few
d_gene: -
v_gene: TRBV4-1
j_gene: TRBJ1-5
CDR3aa: CASSLPWDHQPQHF
CDR3nt: TGCGCCAGCAGTCTCCCTTGGGATCATCAGCCCCAGCATTTT